The 15 T cell receptor beta chains presented below share a single source sample, sequenced in a study of blood T cell repertoires in COVID-19. Sequencing was performed with immunoSEQ multiplex PCR; in TCRdb, only in-frame clones are kept and a portion is missing. The sample includes 300,000 or so clones, 75% to 90% of them seen just once. Sequenced sample: peripheral blood. Receptors were obtained from a woman aged 40 to 55 with acute or convalescent COVID-19.

This clone was observed once. The germline gene is not matched at one end of the junction; a read error may be the cause. This same CDR3 is encoded by further DNA sequences in the sample. V usage is TRBV28 and J usage is TRBJ1-5; D may be TRBD1 (5 bases). CDR1 MDHEN and CDR2 SYDVKM come from the germline V gene. There are 15 residues in the CDR3. In nucleotides, the CDR3 is TGTGCCAGCAGTTTGGGGCTGGGGATCAATCAACCCCAGCATTTT. Translating it yields CASSLGLGINQPQHF.

DNA for the CDR3: TGTGCCAGCAGCGATGCGGGCACTCTTAATGAAAAACTGTTTTTT. Protein: CASSDAGTLNEKLFF. This chain connects TRBV9 to TRBJ1-4, with D hard to call. The CDR3 is 15 residues long. Germline V lookup: CDR1 SGDLS, CDR2 YYNGEE. The V and J ends lost 3 bases and 4 bases respectively, with 13 bases between them. The full variable domain, completed using reference TRBV9 and TRBJ1-4, is DSGVTQTPKHLITATGQRVTLRCSPRSGDLSVYWYQQSLDQGLQFLIQYYNGEERAKGNILERFSAQQFPDLHSELNLSSLELGDSALYFCASSDAGTLNEKLFFGSGTQLSVL.

The CDR3 nucleotides are TGTGCCAGCAGCCCAGACAGGGCCAATCAGCCCCAGCATTTT. Its translation is CASSPDRANQPQHF. The chain joins TRBV7-2 to TRBJ1-5, with 7 bases matching TRBD1. Germline CDR1 reads SGHTA; CDR2 reads FQGNSA. The V gene end was trimmed by 5 bases and the J gene end by 3 bases; junction bases not matched to a gene: 4. This CDR3 has 14 residues.

The chain is built from TRBV19 and TRBJ1-2, with 7 nucleotides matching TRBD1. The CDR3 sequence is 13 residues long. The V gene end was trimmed by 6 bases and the J gene end by 3 bases; junction bases not matched to a gene: 4. The germline CDR1 and CDR2 sequences are LNHDA and SQIVND (reference sequence). In nucleotides, the CDR3 is TGTGCCAGTAGGATTACAGGGGACTATGGCTACACCTTC. Translating it yields CASRITGDYGYTF. The full variable domain, with the rest looked up from reference TRBV19 and TRBJ1-2, is DGGITQSPKYLFRKEGQNVTLSCEQNLNHDAMYWYRQDPGQGLRLIYYSQIVNDFQKGDIAEGYSVSREKKESFPLTVTSAQKNPTAFYLCASRITGDYGYTFGSGTRLTVV.

Comments on this clone: Additional DNA sequences in this sample encode the identical CDR3. V usage is TRBV5-1 and J usage is TRBJ1-1, with D perhaps TRBD1 (6 bases). Germline V gene data show CDR1 as SGHRS and CDR2 as YFSETQ. The ends were cut back, 1 base at V and 0 bases at J, with 7 bases in the middle. This CDR3 comprises 14 residues. CDR3 sequence: CASSLQGMNTEAFF. The CDR3 bases are TGCGCCAGCAGCTTGCAGGGGATGAACACTGAAGCTTTCTTT.

The CDR3 coding sequence is TGTGCCAGCTTTTACCCTACGGGGGATGGAACAGATACGCAGTATTTT. As protein: CASFYPTGDGTDTQYF. The chain links TRBV6-6 to TRBJ2-3; maybe TRBD2 (6 bases). The CDR3 has 16 amino acids. V lost 8 bases and J lost 3, with 21 bases in between. Germline V lookup: CDR1 MNHNY, CDR2 SVGAGI (reference sequence).

This chain connects TRBV4-1 to TRBJ1-3, with a possible D match to TRBD1 (5 bases). In germline, CDR1 is MGHRA, CDR2 YSYEKL. V lost 3 bases and J 9 bases, leaving 24 bases between the germline ends. The CDR3 sequence is 17 residues long. DNA of the CDR3: TGCGCCAGCAGCCATCATACCGGGGGGGGTGAGGAAGGCACCATATATTTT. Its protein is CASSHHTGGGEEGTIYF.

This clone is a singleton in its sample. The chain joins TRBV18 to TRBJ1-2, with 7 bases aligning to TRBD1. This CDR3 is built from 12 residues. Germline CDR1 KGHSH, CDR2 LQKENI. V was clipped by 5 bases and J by 6 bases; unmatched bases: 3. CDR3 bases: TGTGCCAGCTCAAAAGACAGGGATGGCTACACCTTC. It is translated as CASSKDRDGYTF.

The rearrangement uses TRBV4-1 and TRBJ1-4; 9 bases are a match to TRBD1. This CDR3 has 15 residues. From germline, CDR1 is MGHRA and CDR2 YSYEKL. V gave up 7 bases and J gave up 2 bases; unmatched junction bases: 5. The CDR3 protein is CASKGGTGTNEKLFF. Written as DNA, the CDR3 is TGCGCCAGCAAAGGGGGGACAGGGACTAATGAAAAACTGTTTTTT.

This sequence joins TRBV10-3 and TRBJ1-5; D unresolved. The germline V and J ends were trimmed by 0 bases and 2 bases, with 8 bases remaining between them. The CDR3 is 15 residues long. Germline V gives CDR1 ENHRY, CDR2 SYGVKD. The CDR3 sequence: CAISESSSGNQPQHF. CDR3 DNA: TGTGCCATCAGTGAGTCGAGTAGTGGCAATCAGCCCCAGCATTTT.

V usage is TRBV7-2 and J usage is TRBJ2-1, with 15 nucleotides matching TRBD2. The J segment lost 9 bases and the V segment lost 3 bases, leaving 9 bases of the junction unmatched. The CDR3 loop spans 17 amino acids. Germline V gene lookup returns CDR1 SGHTA and CDR2 FQGNSA. In DNA, the CDR3 is TGTGCCAGCAGCTTTCACTCGGGACTAGCGGGGGGTGGTGAGCAGTTCTTC. Its protein is CASSFHSGLAGGGEQFF. Based on the CDR3 plus reference TRBV7-2 and TRBJ2-1, the full variable domain is GAGVSQSPSNKVTEKGKDVELRCDPISGHTALYWYRQSLGQGLEFLIYFQGNSAPDKSGLPSDRFSAERTGGSVSTLTIQRTQQEDSAVYLCASSFHSGLAGGGEQFFGPGTRLTVL.

The J gene is TRBJ1-1, the V gene TRBV2; unclear D gene. Germline CDR1 is SNHLY and CDR2 is FYNNEI. Trimming stripped 5 bases from V and 0 bases from J, with 13 bases between. The CDR3 is made up of 15 amino acids. CDR3 bases: TGTGCCAGCAGTCCCCTTTCGTCAGTGAACACTGAAGCTTTCTTT. Translation gives CASSPLSSVNTEAFF.

This clone was found once. The chain has TRBV7-9 and TRBJ1-2; tentatively, D is TRBD1 (6 bases). The CDR3 sequence is 14 residues long. Germline V gene data show CDR1 as SEHNR and CDR2 as FQNEAQ (reference sequence). The germline V and J ends were trimmed by 1 base and 7 bases, with 13 bases remaining between them. The CDR3: CASSLGTALSGYTF. The CDR3 DNA reads as TGTGCCAGCAGCTTAGGGACAGCCCTAAGTGGCTACACCTTC.

The genes are TRBV10-3 and TRBJ1-5; 7 bases are a match to TRBD1. Germline V gene lookup returns CDR1 ENHRY and CDR2 SYGVKD. V lost 4 bases, J lost 3 bases, and 6 bases stayed unmatched. This CDR3 contains 15 residues. Here the CDR3 DNA reads TGTGCCATCAGTGCCCAGGGGGGTATCAATCAGCCCCAGCATTTT. Translated, it gives CAISAQGGINQPQHF.

The chain joins TRBV5-4 to TRBJ2-7; D may be TRBD1 (6 bases). The V gene lost 0 bases and the J gene lost 4 bases, with 17 bases spanning the gap. Germline V gives CDR1 SGHNT, CDR2 YYREEE (reference sequence). The CDR3 is 16 residues long. This CDR3 reads CASSLVLVRGRYEQYV. Here the CDR3 DNA reads TGTGCCAGCAGCTTGGTTCTCGTCAGGGGCCGGTACGAGCAGTACGTC.